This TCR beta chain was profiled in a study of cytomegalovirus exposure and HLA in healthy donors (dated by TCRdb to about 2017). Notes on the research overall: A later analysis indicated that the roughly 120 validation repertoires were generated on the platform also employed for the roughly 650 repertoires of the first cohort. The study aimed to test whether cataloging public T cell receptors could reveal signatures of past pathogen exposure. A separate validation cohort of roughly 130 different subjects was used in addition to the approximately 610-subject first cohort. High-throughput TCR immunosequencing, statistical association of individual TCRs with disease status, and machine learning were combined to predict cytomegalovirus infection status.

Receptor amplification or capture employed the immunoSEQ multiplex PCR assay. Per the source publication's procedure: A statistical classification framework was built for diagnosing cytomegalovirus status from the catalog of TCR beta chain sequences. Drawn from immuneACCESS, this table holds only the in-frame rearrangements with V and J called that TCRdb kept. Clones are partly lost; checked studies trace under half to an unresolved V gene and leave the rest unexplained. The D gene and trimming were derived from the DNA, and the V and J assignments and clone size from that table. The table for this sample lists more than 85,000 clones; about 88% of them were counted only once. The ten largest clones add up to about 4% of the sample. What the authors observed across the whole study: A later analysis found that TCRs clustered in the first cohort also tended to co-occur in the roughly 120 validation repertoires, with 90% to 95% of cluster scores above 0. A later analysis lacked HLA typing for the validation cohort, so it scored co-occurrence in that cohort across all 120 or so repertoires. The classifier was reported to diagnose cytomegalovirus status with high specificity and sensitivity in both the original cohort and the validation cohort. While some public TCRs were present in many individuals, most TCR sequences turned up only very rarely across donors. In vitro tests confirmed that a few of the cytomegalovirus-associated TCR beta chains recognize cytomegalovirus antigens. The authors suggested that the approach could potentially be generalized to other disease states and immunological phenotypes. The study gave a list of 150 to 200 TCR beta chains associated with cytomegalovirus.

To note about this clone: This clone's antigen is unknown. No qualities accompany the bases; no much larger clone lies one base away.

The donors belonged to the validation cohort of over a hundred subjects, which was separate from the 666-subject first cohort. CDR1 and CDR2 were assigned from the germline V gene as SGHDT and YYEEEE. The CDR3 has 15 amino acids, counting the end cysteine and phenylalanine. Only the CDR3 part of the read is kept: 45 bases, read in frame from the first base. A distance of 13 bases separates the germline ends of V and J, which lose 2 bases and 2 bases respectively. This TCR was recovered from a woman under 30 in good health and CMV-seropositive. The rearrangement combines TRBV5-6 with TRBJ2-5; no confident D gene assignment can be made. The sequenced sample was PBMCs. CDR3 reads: CASSFINYAQETQYF. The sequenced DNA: TGTGCCAGCAGCTTCATCAACTATGCACAAGAGACCCAGTACTTC.